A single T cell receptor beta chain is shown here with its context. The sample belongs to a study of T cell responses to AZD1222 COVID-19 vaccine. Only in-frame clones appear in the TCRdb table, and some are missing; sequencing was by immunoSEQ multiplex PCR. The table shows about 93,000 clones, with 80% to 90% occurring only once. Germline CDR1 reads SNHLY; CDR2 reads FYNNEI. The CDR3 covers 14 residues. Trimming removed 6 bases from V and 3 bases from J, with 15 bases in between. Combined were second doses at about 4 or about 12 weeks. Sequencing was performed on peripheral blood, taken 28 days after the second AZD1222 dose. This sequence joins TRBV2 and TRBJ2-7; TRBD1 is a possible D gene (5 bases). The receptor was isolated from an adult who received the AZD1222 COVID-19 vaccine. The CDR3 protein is CASRSTGTNYEQYF. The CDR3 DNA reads TGTGCCAGCAGGAGTACAGGTACTAACTACGAGCAGTACTTC.